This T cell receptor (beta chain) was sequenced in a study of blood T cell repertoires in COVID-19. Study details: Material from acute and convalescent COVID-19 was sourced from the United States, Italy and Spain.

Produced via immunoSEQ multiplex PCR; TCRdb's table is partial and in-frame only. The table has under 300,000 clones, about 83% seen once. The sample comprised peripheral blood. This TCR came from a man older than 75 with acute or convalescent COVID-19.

Here the CDR3 reads CASSSQGSGETQYF. In DNA form, the CDR3 reads TGTGCCAGCAGTTCACAGGGTTCTGGAGAGACCCAGTACTTC. The chain has TRBV6-6 and TRBJ2-5; a possible D gene is TRBD1 (6 bases). Germline V CDR1 and CDR2: MNHNY, SVGAGI (reference sequence). The CDR3 totals 14 residues. Trimming stripped 4 bases from V and 4 bases from J, with 13 bases between.